Listed here are 12 T cell receptor beta chains from one sample, sequenced in a study of cytomegalovirus exposure and HLA in healthy donors. The PCR was carried out with 60 Vbeta primers and 13 Jbeta primers. Libraries were prepared by immunoSEQ multiplex PCR; TCRdb keeps only in-frame clonotypes and omits some of them. Of approximately 99,000 clones detected, approximately 80% appear once; the ten largest clones hold more than 2.5%. Sequenced input: PBMCs. These receptors originate from a male donor in good health and CMV-seropositive.

V and J are TRBV28 and TRBJ1-2; D might be TRBD1 (5 bases). This CDR3 comprises 17 residues. The germline V gene has CDR1 MDHEN and CDR2 SYDVKM. Trimming took off 2 bases at V and 4 bases at J, with 20 bases between the two ends. The CDR3 DNA follows: TGTGCCAGCAGTTTAATCGGGGGACCAGGGAGCGCCTATGGCTACACCTTC. This translates into CASSLIGGPGSAYGYTF.

V is TRBV29-1 and J is TRBJ1-1; D is ambiguous. Trimming took off 1 base at V and 0 bases at J, with 9 bases between the two ends. In germline, CDR1 is SQVTM, CDR2 ANQGSEA. CDR3 length: 14 residues. The DNA of the CDR3 is TGCAGCGTTGAAGTAGGAGCTATGAACACTGAAGCTTTCTTT. It is translated as CSVEVGAMNTEAFF. Together with reference TRBV29-1 and TRBJ1-1, the CDR3 gives the full variable domain: SAVISQKPSRDICQRGTSLTIQCQVDSQVTMMFWYRQQPGQSLTLIATANQGSEATYESGFVIDKFPISRPNLTFSTLTVSNMSPEDSSIYLCSVEVGAMNTEAFFGQGTRLTVV.

This clone has only a few counts. This rearrangement joins TRBV25-1 to TRBJ2-6; possibly TRBD1 for D (6 bases). CDR3 length equals 17 residues. V was cut by 1 base and J by 1 base, with 11 bases left in between. Germline-derived CDR1 and CDR2 are MGHDK and SYGVNS. Here the CDR3 reads CASSELGRGSGANVLTF. The CDR3 nucleotides are TGTGCCAGCAGTGAATTAGGCAGGGGATCTGGGGCCAACGTCCTGACTTTC.

The chain is built from TRBV7-9 and TRBJ1-4; D remains unclear. Germline V gives CDR1 SEHNR, CDR2 FQNEAQ (reference sequence). This CDR3 comprises 14 residues. The ends were cut back, 2 bases at V and 1 base at J, with 5 bases in the middle. This CDR3 reads CASSLTGTNEKLFF. CDR3 bases: TGTGCCAGCAGCTTAACGGGAACTAATGAAAAACTGTTTTTT. The complete variable domain, with remaining parts taken from reference TRBV7-9 and TRBJ1-4, reads DTGVSQNPRHKITKRGQNVTFRCDPISEHNRLYWYRQTLGQGPEFLTYFQNEAQLEKSRLLSDRFSAERPKGSFSTLEIQRTEQGDSAMYLCASSLTGTNEKLFFGSGTQLSVL.

The J gene is TRBJ2-5, the V gene TRBV4-3, with D maybe TRBD2 (5 bases). The germline gives CDR1 LGHNA, CDR2 YSLEER. The CDR3 has 15 residues. Trimming shortened V by 3 bases and J by 3 bases, and 14 bases separated the two germline ends. This CDR3 reads CASSQDPGFKETQYF. Here the CDR3 DNA reads TGCGCCAGCAGCCAGGATCCGGGATTCAAAGAGACCCAGTACTTC.

V gene TRBV11-2 combines with J gene TRBJ1-1, with D possibly matching TRBD1 (5 bases). With 0 bases removed from V and 7 bases from J, the gap between germline ends came to 15 bases. This CDR3 region has 15 residues. Germline CDR1 and CDR2: SGHAT and FQNNGV. CDR3 sequence (DNA): TGTGCCAGCAGCTTAGATCCCGCAGGGAATGATGAAGCTTTCTTT. Protein: CASSLDPAGNDEAFF.

This chain joins TRBV7-8 and TRBJ1-5; the D gene is possibly TRBD1 (6 bases). V was shortened by 2 bases and J by 1 base, with 9 bases between the two germline ends. The germline V gene has CDR1 SGHVS and CDR2 FQNEAQ. The CDR3 totals 15 residues. CDR3 protein: CASSLTGTSNQPQHF. DNA for the CDR3: TGTGCCAGCAGCTTAACAGGGACGAGCAATCAGCCCCAGCATTTT.

The CDR3 protein is CASILVNEQFF. CDR3 coding DNA: TGTGCCAGCATCTTAGTAAATGAGCAGTTCTTC. This chain uses TRBV2 with TRBJ2-1; D uncertain. Germline CDR1 and CDR2: SNHLY and FYNNEI. The ends were cut back, 7 bases at V and 7 bases at J, with 8 bases in the middle. CDR3 size: 11 residues.

V is TRBV27 and J is TRBJ1-4, with 9 bases matching TRBD1. CDR1 and CDR2 from the germline V gene are MNHEY and SMNVEV (reference sequence). The CDR3 contains 14 residues. J gave up 4 bases and V 6 bases, and 3 bases lay outside the gene matches. CDR3 protein: CASRRTGDNEKLFF. The CDR3 coding sequence is TGTGCCAGCAGACGGACAGGGGATAATGAAAAACTGTTTTTT.

V is TRBV19 and J is TRBJ1-2; perhaps TRBD1 as D (5 bases). Germline V gene sequence: CDR1 LNHDA, CDR2 SQIVND (reference sequence). With 6 bases removed from V and 2 bases from J, the gap between germline ends came to 13 bases. CDR3 size: 14 residues. This CDR3 is CASRDHGGNYGYTF. CDR3 nucleotide sequence: TGTGCCAGTAGGGATCATGGGGGGAACTATGGCTACACCTTC.

The chain links TRBV5-1 to TRBJ1-4; no definite D call. This CDR3 spans 17 amino acids. V lost 0 bases and J lost 3, with 15 bases in between. Looked up from germline, CDR1 is SGHRS and CDR2 is YFSETQ. The CDR3 spells CASSLALGADSNEKLFF. The CDR3 nucleotides read TGCGCCAGCAGCTTGGCCCTTGGTGCGGATTCTAATGAAAAACTGTTTTTT.

Only one count was recorded for this clone. This chain uses TRBV11-1 with TRBJ1-4; no firm D call. Germline V gives CDR1 SGHAT, CDR2 FQDESV (reference sequence). The V gene lost 4 bases and the J gene lost 6 bases, with 24 bases spanning the gap. CDR3 length: 18 residues. CDR3 sequence (DNA): TGTGCCAGCAGCTCACTTCCCACGGCGTTTCAACGGGATGAAAAACTGTTTTTT. It yields the protein CASSSLPTAFQRDEKLFF. The whole variable domain, filled in from reference TRBV11-1 and TRBJ1-4, reads EAEVAQSPRYKITEKSQAVAFWCDPISGHATLYWYRQILGQGPELLVQFQDESVVDDSQLPKDRFSAERLKGVDSTLKIQPAELGDSAMYLCASSSLPTAFQRDEKLFFGSGTQLSVL.